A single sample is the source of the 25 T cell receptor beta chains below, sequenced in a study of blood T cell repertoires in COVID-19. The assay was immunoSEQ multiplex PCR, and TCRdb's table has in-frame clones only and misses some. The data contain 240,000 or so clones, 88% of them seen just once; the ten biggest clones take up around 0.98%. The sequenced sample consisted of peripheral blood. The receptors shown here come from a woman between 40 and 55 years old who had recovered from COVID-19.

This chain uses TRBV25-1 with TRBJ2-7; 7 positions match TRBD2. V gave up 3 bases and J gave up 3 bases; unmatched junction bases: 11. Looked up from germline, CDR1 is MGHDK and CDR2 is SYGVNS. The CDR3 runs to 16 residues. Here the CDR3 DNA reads TGTGCCAGCAGTGACCCCTTGGGCGCGGGGGTCTACGAGCAGTACTTC. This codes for CASSDPLGAGVYEQYF.

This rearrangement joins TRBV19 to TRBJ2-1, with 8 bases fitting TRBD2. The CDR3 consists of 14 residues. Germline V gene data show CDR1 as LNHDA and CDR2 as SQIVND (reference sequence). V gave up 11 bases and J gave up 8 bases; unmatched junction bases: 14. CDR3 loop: CAPGARLAGHEQFF. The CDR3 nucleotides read TGTGCCCCCGGGGCTCGGCTAGCGGGTCATGAGCAGTTCTTC.

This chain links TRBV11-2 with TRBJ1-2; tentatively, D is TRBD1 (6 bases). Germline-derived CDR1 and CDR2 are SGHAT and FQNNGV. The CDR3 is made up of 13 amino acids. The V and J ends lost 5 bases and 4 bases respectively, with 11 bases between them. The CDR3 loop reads CASSLGGGYGYTF. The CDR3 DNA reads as TGTGCCAGCAGCCTGGGAGGGGGCTATGGCTACACCTTC.

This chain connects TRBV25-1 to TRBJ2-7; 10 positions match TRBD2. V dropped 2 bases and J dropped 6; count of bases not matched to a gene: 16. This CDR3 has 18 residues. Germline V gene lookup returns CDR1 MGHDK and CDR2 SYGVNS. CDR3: CASSEPGPGVAGGGEQYF. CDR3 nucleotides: TGTGCCAGCAGTGAACCCGGGCCTGGGGTAGCGGGAGGTGGCGAGCAGTACTTC.

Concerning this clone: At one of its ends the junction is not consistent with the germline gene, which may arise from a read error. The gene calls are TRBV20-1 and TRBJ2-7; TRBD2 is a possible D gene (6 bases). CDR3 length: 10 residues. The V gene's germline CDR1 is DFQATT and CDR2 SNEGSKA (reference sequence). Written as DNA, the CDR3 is TGCAGTGCTAGAGATGGGGACTTCCCCTGG. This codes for CSARDGDFPW.

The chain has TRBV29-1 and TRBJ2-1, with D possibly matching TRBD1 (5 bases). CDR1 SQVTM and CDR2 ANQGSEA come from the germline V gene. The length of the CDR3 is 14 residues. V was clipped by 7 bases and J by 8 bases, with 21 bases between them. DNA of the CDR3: TGCAGCGCTTGGTCGGCTAGGGGTATCGATGAGCAGTTCTTC. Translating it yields CSAWSARGIDEQFF.

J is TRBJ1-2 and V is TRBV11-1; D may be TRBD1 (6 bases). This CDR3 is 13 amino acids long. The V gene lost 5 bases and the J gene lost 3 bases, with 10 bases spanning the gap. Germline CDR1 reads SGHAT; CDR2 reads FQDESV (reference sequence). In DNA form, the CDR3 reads TGTGCCAGCAGCCAACAGGGTGACTATGGCTACACCTTC. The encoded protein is CASSQQGDYGYTF. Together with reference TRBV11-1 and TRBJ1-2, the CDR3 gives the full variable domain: EAEVAQSPRYKITEKSQAVAFWCDPISGHATLYWYRQILGQGPELLVQFQDESVVDDSQLPKDRFSAERLKGVDSTLKIQPAELGDSAMYLCASSQQGDYGYTFGSGTRLTVV.

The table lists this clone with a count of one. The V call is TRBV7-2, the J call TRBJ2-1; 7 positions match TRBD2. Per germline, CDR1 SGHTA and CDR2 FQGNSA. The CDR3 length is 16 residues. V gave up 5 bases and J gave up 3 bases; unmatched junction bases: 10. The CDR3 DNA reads TGTGCCAGCAGCGTGAAGGGACTACCCAGCTACAATGAGCAGTTCTTC. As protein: CASSVKGLPSYNEQFF.

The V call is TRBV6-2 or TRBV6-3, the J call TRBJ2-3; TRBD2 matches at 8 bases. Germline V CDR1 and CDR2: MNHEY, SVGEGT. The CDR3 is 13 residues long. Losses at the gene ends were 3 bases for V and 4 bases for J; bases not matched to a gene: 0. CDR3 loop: CASSYSGADTQYF. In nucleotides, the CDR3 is TGTGCCAGCAGTTATAGCGGGGCAGATACGCAGTATTTT.

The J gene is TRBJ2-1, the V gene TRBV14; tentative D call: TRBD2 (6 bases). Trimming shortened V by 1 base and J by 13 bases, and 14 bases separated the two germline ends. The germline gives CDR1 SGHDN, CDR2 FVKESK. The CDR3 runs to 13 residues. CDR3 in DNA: TGTGCCAGCAGCCAAGGGGCCCTAGCGACACAGTTCTTC. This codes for CASSQGALATQFF.

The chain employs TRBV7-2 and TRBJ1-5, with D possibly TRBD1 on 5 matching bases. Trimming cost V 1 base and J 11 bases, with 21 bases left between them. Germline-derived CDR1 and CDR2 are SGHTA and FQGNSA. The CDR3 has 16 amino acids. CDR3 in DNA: TGTGCCAGCAGCTTAGGGGGGGGGAGCTACCTGCGGGCCCAGCATTTT. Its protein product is CASSLGGGSYLRAQHF.

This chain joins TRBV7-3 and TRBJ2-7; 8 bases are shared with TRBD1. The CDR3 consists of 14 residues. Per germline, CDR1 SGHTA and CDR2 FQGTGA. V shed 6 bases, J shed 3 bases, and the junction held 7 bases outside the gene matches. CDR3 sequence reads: CASRPDRAGYEQYF. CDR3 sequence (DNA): TGTGCCAGCAGGCCGGACAGGGCCGGCTACGAGCAGTACTTC.

Here the CDR3 DNA reads TGTGCCAGTAGTACGGCCTGGGGGGGCGACTACGAGCAGTACTTC. Its translation is CASSTAWGGDYEQYF. The V and J genes are TRBV19 and TRBJ2-7; maybe TRBD2 (7 bases). CDR3 length: 15 residues. CDR1 and CDR2 from the germline V gene are LNHDA and SQIVND (reference sequence). The V gene lost 4 bases and the J gene lost 3 bases, with 16 bases spanning the gap.

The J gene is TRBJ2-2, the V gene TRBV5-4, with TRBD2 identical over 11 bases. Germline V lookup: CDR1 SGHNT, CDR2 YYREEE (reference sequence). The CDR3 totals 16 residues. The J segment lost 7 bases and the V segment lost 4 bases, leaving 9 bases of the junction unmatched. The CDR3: CASSATGTSGIGELFF. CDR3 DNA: TGTGCCAGCAGCGCCACCGGGACTAGCGGTATCGGGGAGCTGTTTTTT.

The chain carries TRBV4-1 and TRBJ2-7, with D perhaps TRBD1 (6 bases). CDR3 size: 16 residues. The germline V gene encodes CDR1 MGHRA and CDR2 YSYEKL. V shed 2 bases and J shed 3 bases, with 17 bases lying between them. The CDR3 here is CASSQSRGSPGYEQYF. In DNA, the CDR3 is TGCGCCAGCAGCCAATCCAGGGGTTCCCCAGGCTACGAGCAGTACTTC.

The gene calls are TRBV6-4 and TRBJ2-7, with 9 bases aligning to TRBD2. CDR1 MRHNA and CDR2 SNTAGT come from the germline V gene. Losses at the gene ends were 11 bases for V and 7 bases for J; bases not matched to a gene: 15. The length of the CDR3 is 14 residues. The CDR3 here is CAAPPALAGWEQYV. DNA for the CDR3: TGTGCCGCGCCCCCGGCACTAGCGGGCTGGGAGCAGTACGTC.

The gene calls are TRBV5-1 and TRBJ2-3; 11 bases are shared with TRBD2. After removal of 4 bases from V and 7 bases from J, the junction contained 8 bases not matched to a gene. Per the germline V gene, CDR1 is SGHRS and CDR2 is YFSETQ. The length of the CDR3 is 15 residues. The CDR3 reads CASSPTSGTGNTQYF. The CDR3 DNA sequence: TGCGCCAGCAGCCCGACTAGCGGGACGGGGAATACGCAGTATTTT. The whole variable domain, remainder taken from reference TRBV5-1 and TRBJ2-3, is KAGVTQTPRYLIKTRGQQVTLSCSPISGHRSVSWYQQTPGQGLQFLFEYFSETQRNKGNFPGRFSGRQFSNSRSEMNVSTLELGDSALYLCASSPTSGTGNTQYFGPGTRLTVL.

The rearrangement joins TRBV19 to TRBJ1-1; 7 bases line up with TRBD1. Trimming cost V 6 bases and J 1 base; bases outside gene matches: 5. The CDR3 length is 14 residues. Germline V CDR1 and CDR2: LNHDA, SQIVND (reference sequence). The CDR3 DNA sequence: TGTGCCAGTAGGGTAGGGGGCGCGAACACTGAAGCTTTCTTT. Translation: CASRVGGANTEAFF.

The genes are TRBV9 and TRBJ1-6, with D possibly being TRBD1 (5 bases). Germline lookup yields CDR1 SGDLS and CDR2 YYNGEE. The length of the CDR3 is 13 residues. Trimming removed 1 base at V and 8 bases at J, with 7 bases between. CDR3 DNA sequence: TGTGCCAGCAGCGTATCGGGGGATTCACCCCTCCACTTT. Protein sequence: CASSVSGDSPLHF.

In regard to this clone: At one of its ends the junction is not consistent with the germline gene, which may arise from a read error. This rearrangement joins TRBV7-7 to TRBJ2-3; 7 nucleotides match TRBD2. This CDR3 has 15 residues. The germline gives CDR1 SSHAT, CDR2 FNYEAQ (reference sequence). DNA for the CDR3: TGTGCTAGCAGCCCAGGGACCCGGGGGGATGGTACGCAGTATTTT. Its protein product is CASSPGTRGDGTQYF.

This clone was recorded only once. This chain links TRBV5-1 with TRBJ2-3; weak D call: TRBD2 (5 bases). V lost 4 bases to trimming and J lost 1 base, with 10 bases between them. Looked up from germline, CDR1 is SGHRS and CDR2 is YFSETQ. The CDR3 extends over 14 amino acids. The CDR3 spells CASSRDGGTDTQYF. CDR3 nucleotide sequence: TGCGCCAGCAGCCGGGATGGGGGCACAGATACGCAGTATTTT. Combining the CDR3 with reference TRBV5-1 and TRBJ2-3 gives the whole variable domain KAGVTQTPRYLIKTRGQQVTLSCSPISGHRSVSWYQQTPGQGLQFLFEYFSETQRNKGNFPGRFSGRQFSNSRSEMNVSTLELGDSALYLCASSRDGGTDTQYFGPGTRLTVL.

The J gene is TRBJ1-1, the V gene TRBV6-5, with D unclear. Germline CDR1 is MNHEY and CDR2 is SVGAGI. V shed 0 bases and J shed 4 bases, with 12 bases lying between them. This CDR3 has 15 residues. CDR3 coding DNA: TGTGCCAGCAGTTACTCGAGTAACAGCCTCACTGAAGCTTTCTTT. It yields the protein CASSYSSNSLTEAFF.

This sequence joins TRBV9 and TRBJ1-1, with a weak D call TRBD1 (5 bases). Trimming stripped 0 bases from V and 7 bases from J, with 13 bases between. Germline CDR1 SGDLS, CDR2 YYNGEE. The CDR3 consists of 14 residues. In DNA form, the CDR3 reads TGTGCCAGCAGCGTAGTCAGGGTCATGGGTGAAGCTTTCTTT. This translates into CASSVVRVMGEAFF. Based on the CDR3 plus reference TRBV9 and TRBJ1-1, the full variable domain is DSGVTQTPKHLITATGQRVTLRCSPRSGDLSVYWYQQSLDQGLQFLIQYYNGEERAKGNILERFSAQQFPDLHSELNLSSLELGDSALYFCASSVVRVMGEAFFGQGTRLTVV.

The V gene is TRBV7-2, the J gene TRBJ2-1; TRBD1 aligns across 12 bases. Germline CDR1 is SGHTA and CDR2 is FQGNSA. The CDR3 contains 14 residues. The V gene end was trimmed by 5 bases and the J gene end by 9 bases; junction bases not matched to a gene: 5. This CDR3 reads CASSGTGGIGEQFF. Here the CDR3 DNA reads TGTGCCAGCAGCGGGACAGGGGGCATCGGTGAGCAGTTCTTC.

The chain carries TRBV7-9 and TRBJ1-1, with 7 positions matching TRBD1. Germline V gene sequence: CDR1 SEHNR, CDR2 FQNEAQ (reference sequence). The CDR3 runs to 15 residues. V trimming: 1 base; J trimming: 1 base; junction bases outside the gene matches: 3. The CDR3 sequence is CASSLGDRTNTEAFF. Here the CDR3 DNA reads TGTGCCAGCAGCTTAGGGGACAGAACGAACACTGAAGCTTTCTTT. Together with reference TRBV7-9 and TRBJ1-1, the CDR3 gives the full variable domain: DTGVSQNPRHKITKRGQNVTFRCDPISEHNRLYWYRQTLGQGPEFLTYFQNEAQLEKSRLLSDRFSAERPKGSFSTLEIQRTEQGDSAMYLCASSLGDRTNTEAFFGQGTRLTVV.